Reported below is one T cell receptor beta chain. Its matching antigen is unknown. In the PCR, 60 Vbeta and 13 Jbeta primers were used. Libraries were prepared by immunoSEQ multiplex PCR; TCRdb keeps only in-frame clonotypes and omits some of them. The sample records more than 60,000 clones, about 68% being singletons. With V trimmed by 5 bases and J by 1 base, 14 bases remained unmatched. There are 18 residues in the CDR3. Germline CDR1 and CDR2: SGHTA and FQGNSA. Donors consisted of healthy bone marrow donors. This entry belongs to a study of cytomegalovirus exposure and HLA in healthy donors. Findings and caveats of the study: Indistinguishable V segments such as TRBV6-2 and TRBV6-3 were excluded.

The chain uses TRBV7-2 and TRBJ2-5; 9 bases agree with TRBD2. The source of this sequence is a man in his forties or fifties in good health and CMV-seropositive. Sequencing was performed on PBMCs. The chain's CDR3 is CASSQQAAGGGIQETQYF. CDR3 DNA: TGTGCCAGCAGCCAACAGGCAGCGGGAGGAGGTATCCAAGAGACCCAGTACTTC.